This TCR beta chain derives from a study of CXCR3-negative and CXCR3-positive naive CD8 T cells. Study findings and constraints: Freshly isolated PBMCs were used in most assays, given partial CXCR3 loss after freezing. In naive cells, CXCR3-negative and CXCR3-positive subsets had similar TRBV-TRBJ usage; memory cells differed. CXCR3-positive naive cells carried more hydrophobic TRB CDR3s than CXCR3-negative naive cells did.

By frequency, this clonotype is medium-sized. Its cognate antigen is unknown. Germline assignment: CDR1 LGHNA and CDR2 YSLEER. CDR3 size: 17 residues. Phenotypically, naive CD8+ T cells corresponded to CD45RO-CCR7+CD27+CD95-. UMI-labeled 5' RACE yielded the TRB cDNA libraries. No DNA is given; TCRdb re-called the 5' RACE reads and lists each CDR3 protein once. This table holds about 9,600 distinct CDR3 sequences. The sequence came from a human donor in good health. Some clones in this sample may be carry-over from other donors' samples. The specimen was naive CXCR3- CD8+ T cells from blood. Documented subset: CD45RO-CCR7+CD27+CD95- naive CD8+ T cells lacking CXCR3 (TNR3-). The chain recombines TRBV4-3 with TRBJ2-2; the TCRdb call, TRBD2, lacks DNA for checking. The CDR3 sequence: CASSQDGSGLTAGELFF.